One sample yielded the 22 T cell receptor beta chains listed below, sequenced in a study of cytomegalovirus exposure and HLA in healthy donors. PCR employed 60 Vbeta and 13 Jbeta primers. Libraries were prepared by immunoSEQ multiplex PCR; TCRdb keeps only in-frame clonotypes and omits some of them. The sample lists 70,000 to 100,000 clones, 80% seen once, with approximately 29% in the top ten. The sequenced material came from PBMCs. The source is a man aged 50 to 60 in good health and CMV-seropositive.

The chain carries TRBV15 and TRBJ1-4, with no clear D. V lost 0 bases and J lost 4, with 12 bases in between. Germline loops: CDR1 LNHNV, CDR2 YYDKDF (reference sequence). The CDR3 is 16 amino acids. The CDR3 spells CATSRDYAGSNEKLFF. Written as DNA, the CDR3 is TGTGCCACCAGCAGAGATTACGCCGGGAGTAATGAAAAACTGTTTTTT.

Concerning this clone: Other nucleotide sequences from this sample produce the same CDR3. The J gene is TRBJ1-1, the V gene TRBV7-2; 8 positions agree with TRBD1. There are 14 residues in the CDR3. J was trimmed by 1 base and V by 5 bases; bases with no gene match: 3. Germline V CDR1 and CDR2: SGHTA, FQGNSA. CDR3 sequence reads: CASSLQGGNTEAFF. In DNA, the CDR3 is TGTGCCAGCAGCCTACAGGGGGGGAACACTGAAGCTTTCTTT.

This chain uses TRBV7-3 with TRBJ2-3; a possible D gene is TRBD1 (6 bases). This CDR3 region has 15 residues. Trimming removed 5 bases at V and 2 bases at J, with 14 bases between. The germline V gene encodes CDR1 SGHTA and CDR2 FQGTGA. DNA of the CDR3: TGTGCCAGCAGCCCTAGTGGACAGAACACAGATACGCAGTATTTT. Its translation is CASSPSGQNTDTQYF.

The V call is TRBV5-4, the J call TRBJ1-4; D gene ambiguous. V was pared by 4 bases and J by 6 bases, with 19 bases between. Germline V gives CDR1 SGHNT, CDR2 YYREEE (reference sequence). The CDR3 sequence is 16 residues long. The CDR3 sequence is CASSGSPIEVDEKLFF. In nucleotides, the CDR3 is TGTGCCAGCAGCGGAAGTCCCATCGAGGTTGATGAAAAACTGTTTTTT. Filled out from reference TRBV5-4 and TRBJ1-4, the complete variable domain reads ETGVTQSPTHLIKTRGQQVTLRCSSQSGHNTVSWYQQALGQGPQFIFQYYREEENGRGNFPPRFSGLQFPNYSSELNVNALELDDSALYLCASSGSPIEVDEKLFFGSGTQLSVL.

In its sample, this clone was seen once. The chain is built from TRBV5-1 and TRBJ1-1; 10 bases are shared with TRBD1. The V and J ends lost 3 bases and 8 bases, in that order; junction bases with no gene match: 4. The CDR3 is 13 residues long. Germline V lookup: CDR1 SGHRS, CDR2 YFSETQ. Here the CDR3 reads CASSSGQGTEAFF. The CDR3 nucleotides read TGCGCCAGCAGCTCGGGACAGGGGACGGAAGCTTTCTTT. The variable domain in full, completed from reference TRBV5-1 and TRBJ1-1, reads KAGVTQTPRYLIKTRGQQVTLSCSPISGHRSVSWYQQTPGQGLQFLFEYFSETQRNKGNFPGRFSGRQFSNSRSEMNVSTLELGDSALYLCASSSGQGTEAFFGQGTRLTVV.

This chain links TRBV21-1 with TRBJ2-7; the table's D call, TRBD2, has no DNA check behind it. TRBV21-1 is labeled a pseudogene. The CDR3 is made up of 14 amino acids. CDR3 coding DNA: TGTGCCAGCAGCAAAGGACTTAAGACCTACGAGCAGTACTTC. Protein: CASSKGLKTYEQYF.

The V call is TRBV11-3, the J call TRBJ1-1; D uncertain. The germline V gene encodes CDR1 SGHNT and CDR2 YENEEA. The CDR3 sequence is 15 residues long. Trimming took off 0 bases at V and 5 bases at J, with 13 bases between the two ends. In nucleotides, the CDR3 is TGTGCCAGCAGCTTAGATCTAACGGGAAGGACTGAAGCTTTCTTT. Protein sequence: CASSLDLTGRTEAFF.

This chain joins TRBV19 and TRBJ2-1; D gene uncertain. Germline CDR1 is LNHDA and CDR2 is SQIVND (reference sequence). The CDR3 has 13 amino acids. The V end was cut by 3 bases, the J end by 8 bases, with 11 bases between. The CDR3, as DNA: TGTGCCAGTAGTATTGGAGTGGCGGATGAGCAGTTCTTC. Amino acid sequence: CASSIGVADEQFF.

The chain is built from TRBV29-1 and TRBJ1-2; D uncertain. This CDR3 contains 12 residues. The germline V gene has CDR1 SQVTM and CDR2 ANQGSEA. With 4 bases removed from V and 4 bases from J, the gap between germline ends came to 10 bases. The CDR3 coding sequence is TGCAGCGTTGGGGAGGGTAGCTATGGCTACACCTTC. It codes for CSVGEGSYGYTF. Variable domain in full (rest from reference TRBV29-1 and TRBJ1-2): SAVISQKPSRDICQRGTSLTIQCQVDSQVTMMFWYRQQPGQSLTLIATANQGSEATYESGFVIDKFPISRPNLTFSTLTVSNMSPEDSSIYLCSVGEGSYGYTFGSGTRLTVV.

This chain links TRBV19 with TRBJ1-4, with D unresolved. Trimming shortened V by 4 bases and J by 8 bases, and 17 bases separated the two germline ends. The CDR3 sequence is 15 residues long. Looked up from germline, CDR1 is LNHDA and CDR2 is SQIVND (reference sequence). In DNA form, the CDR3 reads TGTGCCAGTAGTACCTTCGGGAGGGTTGGCGAAAAACTGTTTTTT. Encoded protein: CASSTFGRVGEKLFF.

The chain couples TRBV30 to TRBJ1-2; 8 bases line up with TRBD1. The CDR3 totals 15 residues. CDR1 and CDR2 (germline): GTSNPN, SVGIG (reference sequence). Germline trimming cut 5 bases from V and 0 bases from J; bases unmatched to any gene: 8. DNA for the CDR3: TGTGCCTGGCGAGGACAGGGCATTCCTAACTATGGCTACACCTTC. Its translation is CAWRGQGIPNYGYTF.

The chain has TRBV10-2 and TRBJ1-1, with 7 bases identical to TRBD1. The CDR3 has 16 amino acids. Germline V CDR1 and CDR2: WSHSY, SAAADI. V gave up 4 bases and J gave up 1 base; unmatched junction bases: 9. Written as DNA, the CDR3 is TGCGCCAGCAGTGGAGCCCGGACAGGCGAGAACACTGAAGCTTTCTTT. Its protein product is CASSGARTGENTEAFF.

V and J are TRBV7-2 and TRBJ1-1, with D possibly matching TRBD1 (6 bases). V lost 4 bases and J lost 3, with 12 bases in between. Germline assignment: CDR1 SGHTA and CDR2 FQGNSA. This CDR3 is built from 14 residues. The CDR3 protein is CASSSQGRHTEAFF. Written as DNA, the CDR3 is TGTGCCAGCAGCTCACAGGGAAGGCACACTGAAGCTTTCTTT.

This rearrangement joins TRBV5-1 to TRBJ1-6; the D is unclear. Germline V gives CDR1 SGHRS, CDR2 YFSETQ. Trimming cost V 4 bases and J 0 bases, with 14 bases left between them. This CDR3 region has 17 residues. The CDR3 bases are TGCGCCAGCAGCCAAGAGCCTTACAGCTCCTATAATTCACCCCTCCACTTT. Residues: CASSQEPYSSYNSPLHF.

CDR3 coding DNA: TGTGCCAGCAGCCAAGAAGGACAGGGGGCTGAGTTCTTC. It encodes CASSQEGQGAEFF. The rearrangement joins TRBV4-2 to TRBJ2-1, with TRBD1 matching over 11 bases. Per germline, CDR1 LGHNA and CDR2 YNFKEQ. The CDR3 loop spans 13 amino acids. V lost 0 bases, J lost 14 bases, and 3 bases stayed unmatched.

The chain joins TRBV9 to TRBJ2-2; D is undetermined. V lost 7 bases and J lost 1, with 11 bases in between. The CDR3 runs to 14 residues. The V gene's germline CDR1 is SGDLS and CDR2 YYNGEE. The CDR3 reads CASSQVLNTGELFF. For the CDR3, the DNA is TGTGCCAGCTCGCAGGTTTTGAACACCGGGGAGCTGTTTTTT. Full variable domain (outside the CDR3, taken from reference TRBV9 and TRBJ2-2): DSGVTQTPKHLITATGQRVTLRCSPRSGDLSVYWYQQSLDQGLQFLIQYYNGEERAKGNILERFSAQQFPDLHSELNLSSLELGDSALYFCASSQVLNTGELFFGEGSRLTVL.

The CDR3 is CASSALAGTSTDTQYF. The CDR3 DNA follows: TGTGCCAGCAGCGCCCTAGCGGGTACTAGCACAGATACGCAGTATTTT. This chain joins TRBV9 and TRBJ2-3, with 8 positions matching TRBD2. Trimming cost V 3 bases and J 0 bases; bases outside gene matches: 6. The germline V gene has CDR1 SGDLS and CDR2 YYNGEE. This CDR3 has 16 residues.

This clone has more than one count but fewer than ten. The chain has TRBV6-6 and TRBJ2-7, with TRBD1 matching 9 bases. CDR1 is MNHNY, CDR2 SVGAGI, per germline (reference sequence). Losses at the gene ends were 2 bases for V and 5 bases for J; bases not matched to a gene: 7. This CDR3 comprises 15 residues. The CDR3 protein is CASSYKTGGNNEQYF. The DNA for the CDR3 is TGTGCCAGCAGTTACAAGACAGGGGGGAATAACGAGCAGTACTTC.

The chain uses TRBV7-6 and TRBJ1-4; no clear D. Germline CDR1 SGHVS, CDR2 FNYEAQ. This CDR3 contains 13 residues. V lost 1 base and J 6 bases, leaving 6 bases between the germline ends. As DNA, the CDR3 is TGTGCCAGCAGCTTAGTACTGTATGAAAAACTGTTTTTT. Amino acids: CASSLVLYEKLFF. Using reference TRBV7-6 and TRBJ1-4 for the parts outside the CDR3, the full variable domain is GAGVSQSPRYKVTKRGQDVALRCDPISGHVSLYWYRQALGQGPEFLTYFNYEAQQDKSGLPNDRFSAERPEGSISTLTIQRTEQRDSAMYRCASSLVLYEKLFFGSGTQLSVL.

The CDR3 region has the DNA TGTGCCAGCAGCTTGGGTCCAGGGAACTATGGCTACACCTTC. Protein sequence: CASSLGPGNYGYTF. The J gene is TRBJ1-2, the V gene TRBV5-4; a possible D gene is TRBD1 (5 bases). Germline V gene sequence: CDR1 SGHNT, CDR2 YYREEE (reference sequence). The CDR3 has 14 amino acids. Trimming removed 0 bases from V and 2 bases from J, with 8 bases in between.

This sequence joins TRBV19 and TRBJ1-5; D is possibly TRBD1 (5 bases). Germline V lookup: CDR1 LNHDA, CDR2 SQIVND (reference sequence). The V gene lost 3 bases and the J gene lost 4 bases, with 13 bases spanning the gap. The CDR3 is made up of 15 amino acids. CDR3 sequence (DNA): TGTGCCAGTAGTATGGGACTGGGCAGAAATCAGCCCCAGCATTTT. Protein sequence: CASSMGLGRNQPQHF.

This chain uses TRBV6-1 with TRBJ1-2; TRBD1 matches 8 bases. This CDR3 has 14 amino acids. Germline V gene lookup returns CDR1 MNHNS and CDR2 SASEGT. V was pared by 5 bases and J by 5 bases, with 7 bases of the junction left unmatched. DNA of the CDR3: TGTGCCAGCAGTCCGGACAGGGAGGGATATGGCTACACCTTC. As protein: CASSPDREGYGYTF.